Each of the 29 T cell receptor beta chains below was sequenced from the same sample in a study of CD8 T cells in Susac syndrome. With random hexamers, about 0.5 to 1 ug RNA was reverse transcribed. TCRdb ran MiXCR on the immunoSEQ multiplex PCR reads and lists one entry per CDR3 protein. The sample lists under 95,000 distinct CDR3 sequences; about 95% were seen once. The sequenced material came from CD4+ T cells from PBMCs. The receptors stem from a human donor with Susac syndrome.

This sequence joins TRBV21-1 and TRBJ2-4; the listed D gene, TRBD1, was not tested against the DNA. TRBV21-1 is flagged as a pseudogene. This CDR3 contains 17 residues. The DNA of the CDR3 is TGTGCCAGTCCGACAGGTGAGATGTCGGAGGCCAAAAACATTCAGTACTTC. This codes for CASPTGEMSEAKNIQYF.

The chain couples TRBV20-1 to TRBJ1-1; 7 nucleotides line up with TRBD1. The CDR3 covers 13 residues. Looked up from germline, CDR1 is DFQATT and CDR2 is SNEGSKA (reference sequence). The junction had 7 bases not matched to a gene; V was cut back by 5 bases and J by 4 bases. Here the CDR3 reads CSAGGQQSTEAFF. The DNA for the CDR3 is TGCAGTGCTGGGGGACAGCAGAGCACTGAAGCTTTCTTT.

CDR3 coding DNA: TGTGCCACGACGCTCCCCGGGGCGGATACGCAGTATTTT. This encodes CATTLPGADTQYF. This chain links TRBV6-5 with TRBJ2-3, with D perhaps given as TRBD1 or TRBD2 (5 bases each). This CDR3 contains 13 residues. V was cut by 10 bases and J by 6 bases, with 17 bases left in between. The germline CDR1 and CDR2 sequences are MNHEY and SVGAGI.

The count of this clonotype is one. The chain uses TRBV19 and TRBJ2-6, with no clear D. This CDR3 contains 12 residues. With 10 bases removed from V and 0 bases from J, the gap between germline ends came to 4 bases. Germline CDR1 is LNHDA and CDR2 is SQIVND (reference sequence). The CDR3: CATDSGANVLTF. The CDR3 coding sequence is TGTGCCACTGACTCTGGGGCCAACGTCCTGACTTTC.

The chain links TRBV6-1 to TRBJ1-6; possible D gene TRBD1, 6 bases. Germline V gene lookup returns CDR1 MNHNS and CDR2 SASEGT. The CDR3 contains 14 residues. Trimming pared 6 bases from V and 0 bases from J, leaving 6 bases between. The CDR3 loop is CASRDSSYNSPLHF. CDR3 DNA: TGTGCCAGCAGGGACAGCTCCTATAATTCACCCCTCCACTTT.

In its sample, this clonotype was seen once. This chain connects TRBV24-1 to TRBJ1-2; D possibly corresponds to TRBD1 (5 bases). This CDR3 has 12 amino acids. The germline V gene encodes CDR1 KGHDR and CDR2 SFDVKD. Between the trimmed V and J ends, which lost 7 bases and 3 bases, there was a span of 8 bases. In nucleotides, the CDR3 is TGTGCCACCAGCGGGACGGACTATGGCTACACCTTC. Translation: CATSGTDYGYTF.

Here the CDR3 DNA reads TGTGCCACCAAGGACAGCTCCCGGGCGGTGGAGACCCAGTACTTC. Protein product: CATKDSSRAVETQYF. The rearrangement links TRBV24-1 to TRBJ2-5; TRBD1 is a possible D gene (6 bases). This CDR3 has 15 amino acids. The V end was cut by 8 bases, the J end by 5 bases, with 20 bases between. Germline values: CDR1 KGHDR, CDR2 SFDVKD.

This chain uses TRBV29-1 with TRBJ2-2; D gene uncertain. V gave up 4 bases and J gave up 0 bases, with 9 bases separating them. Germline CDR1 SQVTM, CDR2 ANQGSEA. The CDR3 extends over 14 amino acids. The chain's CDR3 is CSVVLGSNTGELFF. In DNA form, the CDR3 reads TGCAGCGTTGTACTGGGCTCGAACACCGGGGAGCTGTTTTTT.

The rearrangement links TRBV6-6 to TRBJ1-2; D unclear. The CDR3 runs to 14 residues. CDR1 and CDR2 from the germline V gene are MNHNY and SVGAGI (reference sequence). Trimming cost V 6 bases and J 2 bases, with 13 bases left between them. CDR3 sequence: CASSQGLGNYGYTF. The DNA of the CDR3 is TGTGCCAGCAGCCAAGGGCTGGGAAACTATGGCTACACCTTC.

The rearrangement links TRBV6-5 to TRBJ1-5; unclear D gene. The CDR3 sequence is 13 residues long. The germline V gene encodes CDR1 MNHEY and CDR2 SVGAGI. V was clipped by 4 bases and J by 4 bases, with 8 bases between them. The CDR3 sequence is CASSSGRNQPQHF. CDR3 coding DNA: TGTGCCAGCAGTTCGGGCAGGAATCAGCCCCAGCATTTT.

V usage is TRBV6-1 and J usage is TRBJ2-5; the match to TRBD2 covers 8 bases. This CDR3 comprises 16 residues. The germline CDR1 and CDR2 sequences are MNHNS and SASEGT. V dropped 6 bases and J dropped 0; count of bases not matched to a gene: 9. CDR3 protein: CASRAGVAGNQETQYF. The CDR3 region has the DNA TGTGCCAGCAGAGCCGGGGTAGCGGGGAACCAAGAGACCCAGTACTTC.

V gene TRBV5-1 combines with J gene TRBJ2-1, with 7 bases matching TRBD1. V dropped 3 bases and J dropped 14; count of bases not matched to a gene: 8. Looked up from germline, CDR1 is SGHRS and CDR2 is YFSETQ. The CDR3 has 12 amino acids. CDR3 sequence: CASSSVGTVEFF. CDR3 DNA: TGCGCCAGCAGCTCTGTTGGGACAGTAGAGTTCTTC. Full variable domain (outside the CDR3, taken from reference TRBV5-1 and TRBJ2-1): KAGVTQTPRYLIKTRGQQVTLSCSPISGHRSVSWYQQTPGQGLQFLFEYFSETQRNKGNFPGRFSGRQFSNSRSEMNVSTLELGDSALYLCASSSVGTVEFFGPGTRLTVL.

Only one count was recorded for this clonotype. V usage is TRBV6-5 and J usage is TRBJ2-3; no firm D call. In germline, CDR1 is MNHEY, CDR2 SVGAGI. This CDR3 contains 11 residues. V gave up 6 bases and J gave up 4 bases, with 5 bases separating them. For the CDR3, the DNA is TGTGCCAGCAGAACACCAGATACGCAGTATTTT. Translated, it gives CASRTPDTQYF.

V and J are TRBV7-6 and TRBJ1-5; D perhaps matches TRBD1 (6 bases). Germline CDR1 reads SGHVS; CDR2 reads FNYEAQ. Trimming took off 4 bases at V and 7 bases at J, with 11 bases between the two ends. CDR3 length equals 13 residues. The CDR3 reads CASSSRGGQPQHF. CDR3 DNA: TGTGCCAGCAGCTCTAGGGGGGGGCAGCCCCAGCATTTT.

This sequence joins TRBV7-2 and TRBJ1-6, with D possibly TRBD1 on 6 matching bases. The V and J ends lost 1 base and 9 bases respectively, with 10 bases between them. Looked up from germline, CDR1 is SGHTA and CDR2 is FQGNSA. This CDR3 spans 14 amino acids. Here the CDR3 DNA reads TGTGCCAGCAGCTTAGGCAGGGGCGGTTCACCCCTCCACTTT. Translation gives CASSLGRGGSPLHF. The full variable domain, completed using reference TRBV7-2 and TRBJ1-6, is GAGVSQSPSNKVTEKGKDVELRCDPISGHTALYWYRQSLGQGLEFLIYFQGNSAPDKSGLPSDRFSAERTGGSVSTLTIQRTQQEDSAVYLCASSLGRGGSPLHFGNGTRLTVT.

The J gene is TRBJ1-4, the V gene TRBV6-6; D unclear. The CDR3 runs 12 residues. Looked up from germline, CDR1 is MNHNY and CDR2 is SVGAGI (reference sequence). The V end was cut by 7 bases, the J end by 8 bases, with 11 bases between. CDR3 amino acids: CASTIQREKLFF. As DNA, the CDR3 is TGTGCCAGCACCATTCAGCGAGAAAAACTGTTTTTT.

V and J are TRBV5-1 and TRBJ1-2; D unresolved. Trimming removed 3 bases from V and 4 bases from J, with 13 bases in between. CDR3 length: 14 residues. Germline V gives CDR1 SGHRS, CDR2 YFSETQ. This CDR3 is CASSSDGPSYGYTF. CDR3 DNA: TGCGCCAGCAGCTCTGATGGACCGAGCTATGGCTACACCTTC.

CDR3 in DNA: TGTGCCAGCAGTGCTCTTGCAACTAATGAAAAACTGTTTTTT. Translating gives CASSALATNEKLFF. The V gene is TRBV6-5, the J gene TRBJ1-4; D is unclear. CDR1 is MNHEY, CDR2 SVGAGI, per germline. The V and J ends lost 5 bases and 0 bases respectively, with 7 bases between them. This CDR3 is built from 14 residues.

The gene calls are TRBV15 and TRBJ2-6; the D is unclear. In germline, CDR1 is LNHNV, CDR2 YYDKDF (reference sequence). The CDR3 has 16 residues. The V end was cut by 0 bases, the J end by 0 bases, with 6 bases between. CDR3 residues: CATSRDRSSGANVLTF. CDR3 nucleotides: TGTGCCACCAGCAGAGATCGAAGCTCTGGGGCCAACGTCCTGACTTTC.

V is TRBV13 and J is TRBJ1-4; a weak D match, TRBD1 (6 bases). This CDR3 is built from 14 residues. The germline CDR1 and CDR2 sequences are PRHDT and FYEKMQ (reference sequence). V was pared by 0 bases and J by 7 bases, with 9 bases between. The CDR3: CASSLGGQLEKLFF. CDR3 sequence (DNA): TGTGCCAGCAGCTTAGGCGGACAGCTTGAAAAACTGTTTTTT. The variable domain in full, completed from reference TRBV13 and TRBJ1-4, reads AAGVIQSPRHLIKEKRETATLKCYPIPRHDTVYWYQQGPGQDPQFLISFYEKMQSDKGSIPDRFSAQQFSDYHSELNMSSLELGDSALYFCASSLGGQLEKLFFGSGTQLSVL.

The chain recombines TRBV2 with TRBJ1-1, with D unresolved. This CDR3 is 14 amino acids long. The germline V gene has CDR1 SNHLY and CDR2 FYNNEI. V was cut by 3 bases and J by 0 bases, with 8 bases left in between. The CDR3 loop is CASSEPKMNTEAFF. CDR3 in DNA: TGTGCCAGCAGTGAGCCGAAAATGAACACTGAAGCTTTCTTT.

V usage is TRBV29-1 and J usage is TRBJ2-7; possible D gene TRBD2, 5 bases. Between the trimmed V and J ends, which lost 4 bases and 2 bases, there was a span of 15 bases. The germline V gene encodes CDR1 SQVTM and CDR2 ANQGSEA. The CDR3 runs to 14 residues. CDR3 sequence: CSVVSAEGTYEQYF. CDR3 DNA: TGCAGCGTTGTCAGTGCTGAGGGAACCTACGAGCAGTACTTC.

The J gene is TRBJ2-7, the V gene TRBV12-3 or TRBV12-4; 10 bases map to TRBD1. V lost 6 bases and J lost 4; bases outside the gene matches: 6. There are 14 residues in the CDR3. The CDR3: CASSPRQGAYEQYF. CDR3 coding DNA: TGTGCCAGCAGCCCTAGACAGGGGGCATACGAGCAGTACTTC.

This chain uses TRBV5-1 with TRBJ2-3, with D uncertain. There are 13 residues in the CDR3. The germline V and J ends were trimmed by 0 bases and 4 bases, with 6 bases remaining between them. Germline V gene lookup returns CDR1 SGHRS and CDR2 YFSETQ. The chain's CDR3 is CASSLELPDTQYF. Written as DNA, the CDR3 is TGCGCCAGCAGCTTGGAACTACCAGATACGCAGTATTTT.

The gene calls are TRBV29-1 and TRBJ2-7, with TRBD1 as a possible D gene (6 bases). The CDR3 runs 16 residues. Trimming stripped 6 bases from V and 6 bases from J, with 27 bases between. CDR1 SQVTM and CDR2 ANQGSEA come from the germline V gene. The CDR3, as DNA: TGCAGCGTGAAGGGTCTAGAGGGGCAGGGGATCTCCGAGCAGTACTTC. It yields the protein CSVKGLEGQGISEQYF.

The J gene is TRBJ1-2, the V gene TRBV28; possible D gene TRBD1, 5 bases. This CDR3 is 13 amino acids long. The germline V and J ends were trimmed by 3 bases and 6 bases, with 11 bases remaining between them. Germline V gives CDR1 MDHEN, CDR2 SYDVKM. The DNA of the CDR3 is TGTGCCAGCAGTTTCGGAGGGGCGGATGGCTACACCTTC. Translated, it gives CASSFGGADGYTF.

The chain carries TRBV11-2 and TRBJ2-1; either TRBD1 or TRBD2 may fit D (7 bases each). The CDR3 is 16 residues long. The germline V gene has CDR1 SGHAT and CDR2 FQNNGV. V was pared by 1 base and J by 8 bases, with 18 bases between. The chain's CDR3 is CASSLGVTSRGDEQFF. The CDR3 DNA is TGTGCCAGCAGCTTAGGAGTGACTAGCAGGGGGGATGAGCAGTTCTTC.

The chain is built from TRBV2 and TRBJ2-3; D might be TRBD2 (7 bases). The length of the CDR3 is 17 residues. With 9 bases removed from V and 2 bases from J, the gap between germline ends came to 24 bases. Per the germline V gene, CDR1 is SNHLY and CDR2 is FYNNEI. In DNA, the CDR3 is TGTGCCAGTGAGGGGGGGCAGGGTTTCCACGACACAGATACGCAGTATTTT. This codes for CASEGGQGFHDTDTQYF.

V usage is TRBV30 and J usage is TRBJ2-3, with TRBD2 as a possible D gene (5 bases). The V end was cut by 0 bases, the J end by 1 base, with 14 bases between. This CDR3 has 16 amino acids. CDR1 and CDR2 from the germline V gene are GTSNPN and SVGIG (reference sequence). The CDR3 spells CAWSVGGPPRTDTQYF. CDR3 nucleotides: TGTGCCTGGAGTGTAGGAGGCCCTCCCCGCACAGATACGCAGTATTTT.